The entry below gives a single TCR beta chain sequence along with its context. The sample is drawn from a study of blood T cell repertoires in COVID-19. About the study: Sample material is recorded as cDNA or gDNA derived from T cells, B-cell-depleted T cells, or PBMCs.

Clones were read by immunoSEQ multiplex PCR, and TCRdb kept only the in-frame ones, dropping some. The data hold more than 95,000 clones, with roughly 82% observed a single time. V lost 2 bases and J lost 6, with 8 bases in between. Looked up from germline, CDR1 is MNHEY and CDR2 is SMNVEV (reference sequence). The CDR3 has 13 amino acids. The source of this sequence is a human donor in a cohort sampled during active COVID-19. V and J are TRBV27 and TRBJ2-1; tentative D call: TRBD2 (6 bases). Sequencing used peripheral blood. The CDR3 DNA follows: TGTGCCAGCAGTTTAGGAGGGGTCAATGAGCAGTTCTTC. Translation: CASSLGGVNEQFF.